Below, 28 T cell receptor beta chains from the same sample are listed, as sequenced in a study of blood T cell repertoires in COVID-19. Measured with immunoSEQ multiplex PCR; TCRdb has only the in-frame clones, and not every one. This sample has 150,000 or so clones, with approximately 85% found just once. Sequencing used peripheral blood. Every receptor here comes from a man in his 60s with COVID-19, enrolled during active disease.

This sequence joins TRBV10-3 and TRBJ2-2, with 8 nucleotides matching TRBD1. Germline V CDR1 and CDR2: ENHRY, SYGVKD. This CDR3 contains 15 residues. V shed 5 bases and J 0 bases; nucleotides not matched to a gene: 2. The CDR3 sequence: CAISRTGTNTGELFF. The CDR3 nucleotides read TGTGCCATCAGTAGGACAGGGACGAACACCGGGGAGCTGTTTTTT.

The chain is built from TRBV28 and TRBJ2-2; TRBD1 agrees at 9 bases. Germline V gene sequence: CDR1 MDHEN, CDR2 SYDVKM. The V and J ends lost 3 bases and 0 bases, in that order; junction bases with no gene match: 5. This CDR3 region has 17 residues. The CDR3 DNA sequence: TGTGCCAGCAGTTTTCCGAGACAGGGGGCGAACACCGGGGAGCTGTTTTTT. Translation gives CASSFPRQGANTGELFF.

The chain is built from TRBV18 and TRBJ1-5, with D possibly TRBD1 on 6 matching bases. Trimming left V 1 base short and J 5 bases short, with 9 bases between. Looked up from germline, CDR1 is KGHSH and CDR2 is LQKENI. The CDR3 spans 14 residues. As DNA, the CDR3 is TGTGCCAGCTCACCACAGGGGGTTGATCAGCCCCAGCATTTT. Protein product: CASSPQGVDQPQHF.

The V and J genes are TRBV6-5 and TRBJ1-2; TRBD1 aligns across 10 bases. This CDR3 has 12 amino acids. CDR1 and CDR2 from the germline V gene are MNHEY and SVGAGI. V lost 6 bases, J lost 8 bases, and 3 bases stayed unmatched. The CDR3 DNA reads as TGTGCCAGCAGGGAGACAGGGGGCGGCTACACCTTC. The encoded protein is CASRETGGGYTF.

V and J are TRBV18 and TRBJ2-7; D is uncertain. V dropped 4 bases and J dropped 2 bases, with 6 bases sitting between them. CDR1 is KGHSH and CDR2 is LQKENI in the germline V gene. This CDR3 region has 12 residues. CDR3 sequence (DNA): TGTGCCAGCTCACGCCAGGCCTACGAGCAGTACTTC. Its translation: CASSRQAYEQYF.

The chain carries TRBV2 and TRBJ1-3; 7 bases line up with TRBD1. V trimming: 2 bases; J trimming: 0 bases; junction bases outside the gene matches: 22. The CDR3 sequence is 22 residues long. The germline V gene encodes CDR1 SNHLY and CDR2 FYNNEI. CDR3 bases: TGTGCCAGCAGTGAACCGGTTTTGTTGCGCCCTACGGGGGACAGCTCTGGAAACACCATATATTTT. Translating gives CASSEPVLLRPTGDSSGNTIYF.

The CDR3 DNA sequence: TGTGCCACCAGCAGAGATCTTCGGGGTTTTGGACAGGGGATGGGCAATCAGCCCCAGCATTTT. Translating gives CATSRDLRGFGQGMGNQPQHF. V is TRBV15 and J is TRBJ1-5; the match to TRBD1 covers 9 bases. The V and J ends lost 0 bases and 2 bases, in that order; junction bases with no gene match: 17. The CDR3 has 21 residues. Germline CDR1 reads LNHNV; CDR2 reads YYDKDF (reference sequence).

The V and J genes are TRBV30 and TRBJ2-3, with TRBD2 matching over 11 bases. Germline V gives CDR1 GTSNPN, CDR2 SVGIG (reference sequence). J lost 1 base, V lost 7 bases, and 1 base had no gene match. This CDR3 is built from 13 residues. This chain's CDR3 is CASGLAGTDTQYF. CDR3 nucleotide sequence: TGTGCCTCGGGACTAGCGGGCACAGATACGCAGTATTTT.

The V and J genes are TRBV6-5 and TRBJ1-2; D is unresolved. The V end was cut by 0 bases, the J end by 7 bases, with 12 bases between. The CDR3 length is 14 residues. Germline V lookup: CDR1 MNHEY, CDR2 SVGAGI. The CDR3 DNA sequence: TGTGCCAGCAGTTACTCCCCGGGATCTGGTGGCTACACCTTC. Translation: CASSYSPGSGGYTF.

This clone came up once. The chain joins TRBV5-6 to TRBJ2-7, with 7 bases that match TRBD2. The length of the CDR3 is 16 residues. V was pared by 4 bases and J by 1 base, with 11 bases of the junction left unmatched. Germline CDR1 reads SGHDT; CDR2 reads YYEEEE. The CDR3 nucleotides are TGTGCCAGCAGCCCAAACTCGGGGCGGGAGTCCTACGAGCAGTACTTC. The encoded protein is CASSPNSGRESYEQYF.

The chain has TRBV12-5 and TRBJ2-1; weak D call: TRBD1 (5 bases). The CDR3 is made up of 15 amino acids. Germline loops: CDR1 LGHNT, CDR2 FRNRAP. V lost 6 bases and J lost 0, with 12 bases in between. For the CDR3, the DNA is TGTGCTAGTGGCCAAGGACAAAACTCCTACAATGAGCAGTTCTTC. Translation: CASGQGQNSYNEQFF.

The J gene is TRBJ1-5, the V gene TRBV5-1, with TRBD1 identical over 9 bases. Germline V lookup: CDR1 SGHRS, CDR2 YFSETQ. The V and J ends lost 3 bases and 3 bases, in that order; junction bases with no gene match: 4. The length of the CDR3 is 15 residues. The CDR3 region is CASSWGQGNNQPQHF. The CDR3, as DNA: TGCGCCAGCAGCTGGGGACAGGGCAACAATCAGCCCCAGCATTTT.

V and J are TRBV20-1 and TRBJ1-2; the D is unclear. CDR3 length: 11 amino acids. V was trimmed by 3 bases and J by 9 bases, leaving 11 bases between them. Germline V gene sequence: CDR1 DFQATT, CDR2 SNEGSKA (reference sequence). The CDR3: CSARVSASYTF. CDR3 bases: TGCAGTGCTAGGGTTAGCGCCAGCTACACCTTC.

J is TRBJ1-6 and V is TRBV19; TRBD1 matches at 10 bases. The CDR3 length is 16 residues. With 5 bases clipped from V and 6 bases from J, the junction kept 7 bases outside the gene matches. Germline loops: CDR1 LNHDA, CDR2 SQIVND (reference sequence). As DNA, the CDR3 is TGTGCCAGTAGTCCGAGGACAGGGGGAAGTAATTCACCCCTCCACTTT. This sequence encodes CASSPRTGGSNSPLHF.

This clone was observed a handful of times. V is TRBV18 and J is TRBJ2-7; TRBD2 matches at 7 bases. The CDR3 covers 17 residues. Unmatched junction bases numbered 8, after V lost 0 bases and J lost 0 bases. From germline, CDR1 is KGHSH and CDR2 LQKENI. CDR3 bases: TGTGCCAGCTCACCACCGTTCGGGGGAGGGCCCTCCTACGAGCAGTACTTC. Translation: CASSPPFGGGPSYEQYF. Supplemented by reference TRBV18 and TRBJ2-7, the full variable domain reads NAGVMQNPRHLVRRRGQEARLRCSPMKGHSHVYWYRQLPEEGLKFMVYLQKENIIDESGMPKERFSAEFPKEGPSILRIQQVVRGDSAAYFCASSPPFGGGPSYEQYFGPGTRLTVT.

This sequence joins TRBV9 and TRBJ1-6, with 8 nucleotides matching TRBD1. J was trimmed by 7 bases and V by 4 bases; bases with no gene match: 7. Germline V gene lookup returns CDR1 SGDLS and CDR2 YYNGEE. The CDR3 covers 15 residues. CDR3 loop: CASSFQTGDNSPLHF. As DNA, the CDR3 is TGTGCCAGCAGCTTCCAGACAGGGGACAATTCACCCCTCCACTTT.

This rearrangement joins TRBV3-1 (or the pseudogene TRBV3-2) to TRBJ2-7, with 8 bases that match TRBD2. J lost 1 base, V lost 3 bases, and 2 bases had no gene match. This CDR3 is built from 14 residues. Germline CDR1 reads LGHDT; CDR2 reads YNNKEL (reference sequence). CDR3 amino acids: CASSQSGSSYEQYF. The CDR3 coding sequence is TGTGCCAGCAGCCAGAGCGGGAGTTCCTACGAGCAGTACTTC.

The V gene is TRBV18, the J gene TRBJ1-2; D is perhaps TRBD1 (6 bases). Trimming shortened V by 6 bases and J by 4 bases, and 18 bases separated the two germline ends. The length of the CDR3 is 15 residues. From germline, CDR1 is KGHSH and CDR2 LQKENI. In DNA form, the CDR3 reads TGTGCCAGCTCCCCCGCTGGACAGCCAAGCTATGGCTACACCTTC. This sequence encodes CASSPAGQPSYGYTF. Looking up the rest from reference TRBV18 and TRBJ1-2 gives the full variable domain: NAGVMQNPRHLVRRRGQEARLRCSPMKGHSHVYWYRQLPEEGLKFMVYLQKENIIDESGMPKERFSAEFPKEGPSILRIQQVVRGDSAAYFCASSPAGQPSYGYTFGSGTRLTVV.

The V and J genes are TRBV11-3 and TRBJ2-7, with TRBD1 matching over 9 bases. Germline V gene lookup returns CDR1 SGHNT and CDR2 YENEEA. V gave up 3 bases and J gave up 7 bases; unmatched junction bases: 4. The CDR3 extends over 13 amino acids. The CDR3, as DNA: TGTGCCAGCAGCTTGACAGGGGGGGTGGAGCAGTACTTC. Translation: CASSLTGGVEQYF.

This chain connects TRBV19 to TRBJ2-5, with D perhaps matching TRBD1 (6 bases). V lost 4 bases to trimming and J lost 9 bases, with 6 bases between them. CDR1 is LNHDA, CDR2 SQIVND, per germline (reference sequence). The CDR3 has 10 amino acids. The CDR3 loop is CASSKGAQYF. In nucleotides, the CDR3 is TGTGCCAGTAGTAAGGGGGCCCAGTACTTC.

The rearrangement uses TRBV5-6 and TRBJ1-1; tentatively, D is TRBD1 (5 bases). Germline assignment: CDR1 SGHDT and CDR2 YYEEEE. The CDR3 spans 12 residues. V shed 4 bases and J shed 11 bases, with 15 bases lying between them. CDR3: CASSEQGARAFF. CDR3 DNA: TGTGCCAGCAGCGAGCAGGGCGCTCGGGCTTTCTTT. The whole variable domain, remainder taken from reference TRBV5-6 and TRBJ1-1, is DAGVTQSPTHLIKTRGQQVTLRCSPKSGHDTVSWYQQALGQGPQFIFQYYEEEERQRGNFPDRFSGHQFPNYSSELNVNALLLGDSALYLCASSEQGARAFFGQGTRLTVV.

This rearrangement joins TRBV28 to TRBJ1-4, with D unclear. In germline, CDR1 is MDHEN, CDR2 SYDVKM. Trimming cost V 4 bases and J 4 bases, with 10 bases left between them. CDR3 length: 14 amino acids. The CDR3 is CASSSRHDNEKLFF. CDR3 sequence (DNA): TGTGCCAGCAGTTCGCGACACGATAATGAAAAACTGTTTTTT.

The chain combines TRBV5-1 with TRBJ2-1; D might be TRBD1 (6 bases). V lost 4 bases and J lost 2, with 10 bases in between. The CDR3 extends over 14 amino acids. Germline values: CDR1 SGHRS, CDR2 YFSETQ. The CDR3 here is CASSPGQPYNEQFF. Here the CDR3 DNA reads TGCGCCAGCAGCCCGGGACAACCCTACAATGAGCAGTTCTTC.

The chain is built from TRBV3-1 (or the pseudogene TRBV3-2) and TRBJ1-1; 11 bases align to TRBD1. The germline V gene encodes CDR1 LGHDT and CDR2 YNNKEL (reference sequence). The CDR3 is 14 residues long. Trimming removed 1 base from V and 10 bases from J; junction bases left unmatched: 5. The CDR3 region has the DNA TGTGCCAGCAGCCAAGGGGACAGGGGGATCCGAGCTTTCTTT. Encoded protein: CASSQGDRGIRAFF.

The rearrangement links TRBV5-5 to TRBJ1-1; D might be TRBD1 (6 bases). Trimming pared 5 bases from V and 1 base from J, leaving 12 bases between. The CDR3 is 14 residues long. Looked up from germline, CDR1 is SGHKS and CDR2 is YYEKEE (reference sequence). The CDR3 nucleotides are TGTGCCAGCAGGCCACAGGGACAGAACACTGAAGCTTTCTTT. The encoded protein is CASRPQGQNTEAFF. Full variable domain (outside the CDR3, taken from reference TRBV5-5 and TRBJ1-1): DAGVTQSPTHLIKTRGQQVTLRCSPISGHKSVSWYQQVLGQGPQFIFQYYEKEERGRGNFPDRFSARQFPNYSSELNVNALLLGDSALYLCASRPQGQNTEAFFGQGTRLTVV.

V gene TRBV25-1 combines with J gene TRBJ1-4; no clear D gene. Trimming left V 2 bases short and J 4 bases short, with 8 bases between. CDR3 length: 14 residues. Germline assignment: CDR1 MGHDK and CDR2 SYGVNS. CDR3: CASSETGYNEKLFF. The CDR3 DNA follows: TGTGCCAGCAGTGAAACCGGGTATAATGAAAAACTGTTTTTT.

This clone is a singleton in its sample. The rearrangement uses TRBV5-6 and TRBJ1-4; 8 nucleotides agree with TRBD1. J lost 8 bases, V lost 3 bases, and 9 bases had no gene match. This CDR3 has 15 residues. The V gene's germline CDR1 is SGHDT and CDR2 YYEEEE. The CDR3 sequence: CASSSKDRESEKLFF. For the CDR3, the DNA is TGTGCCAGCAGCTCGAAGGACAGGGAGTCCGAAAAACTGTTTTTT.

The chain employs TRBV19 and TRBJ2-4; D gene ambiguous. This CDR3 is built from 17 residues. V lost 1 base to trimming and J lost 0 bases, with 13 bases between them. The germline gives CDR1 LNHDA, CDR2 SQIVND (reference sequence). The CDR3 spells CASSIGSRTLAKNIQYF. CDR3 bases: TGTGCCAGTAGTATAGGTAGTCGTACCCTAGCCAAAAACATTCAGTACTTC.